These T cell receptor beta chains were read from a single sample in a study of CD8+CD57+ T cells in acquired aplastic anemia. TCRdb used MiXCR to reprocess the reads, holding one entry per CDR3 protein. The data hold fewer than 250,000 distinct CDR3 sequences, with more than 40% observed a single time. Sequenced sample: sorted CD4+, CD8+, or CD8+CD57+ T cells (not recorded which) from PBMCs. The receptors were sampled from a human donor with aplastic anemia. The CDR3 runs from the conserved cysteine through the conserved F or W.

j_call: TRBJ2-1
v_call: TRBV9
cdr3_aa: CASGARPEQFF

j_call: TRBJ2-1
v_call: TRBV6-4
cdr3_aa: CASSDSGSGGYNEQFF

j_call: TRBJ2-7
v_call: TRBV10-2
cdr3_aa: CASRQGRDEQYF

j_call: TRBJ2-7
v_call: TRBV12-3/TRBV12-4
cdr3_aa: CASSPTSRGEQYF

j_call: TRBJ2-2
v_call: TRBV20-1
cdr3_aa: CSAIAGTTNTGELFF

j_call: TRBJ2-7
v_call: TRBV7-9
cdr3_aa: CASSVRDGSSYEQYF

j_call: TRBJ2-7
v_call: TRBV5-1
cdr3_aa: CASSLSSSGFWYEQYF

j_call: TRBJ1-6
v_call: TRBV6-5
cdr3_aa: CASSYSDISPLHF

j_call: TRBJ2-1
v_call: TRBV11-2
cdr3_aa: CASTQEPTYNEQFF

j_call: TRBJ2-1
v_call: TRBV20-1
cdr3_aa: CESLRGTSGSPLKFSEQFF

j_call: TRBJ2-7
v_call: TRBV15
cdr3_aa: CATSSTGPRSSNEQYF

j_call: TRBJ2-7
v_call: TRBV7-3
cdr3_aa: CANTDGVPSEQYF

j_call: TRBJ1-3
v_call: TRBV6-5
cdr3_aa: CASSLDGGSGNTIYF

j_call: TRBJ1-2
v_call: TRBV29-1
cdr3_aa: CSVLSGDGYTF

j_call: TRBJ1-5
v_call: TRBV12-3/TRBV12-4
cdr3_aa: CASSEGWYQPQHF

j_call: TRBJ1-5
v_call: TRBV4-1
cdr3_aa: CASSHLTESNQPQHF

j_call: TRBJ2-7
v_call: TRBV27
cdr3_aa: CASGSSSYEQYF

j_call: TRBJ1-1
v_call: TRBV19
cdr3_aa: CASSIGGQLMNTEAFF

j_call: TRBJ2-7
v_call: TRBV7-8
cdr3_aa: CASSPSDRYEQYF

j_call: TRBJ2-5
v_call: TRBV4-2
cdr3_aa: CASSQEMRARGETQYF

j_call: TRBJ2-3
v_call: TRBV15
cdr3_aa: CATSRDPSGDTDTQYF

j_call: TRBJ2-7
v_call: TRBV3-1
cdr3_aa: CASTPPPGQGTYEQYF

j_call: TRBJ2-7
v_call: TRBV25-1
cdr3_aa: CASSGVESYEQYF

j_call: TRBJ2-7
v_call: TRBV5-6
cdr3_aa: CASSLGPGRAYEQYF

j_call: TRBJ2-7
v_call: TRBV11-2
cdr3_aa: CASSLGAGTLSYEQYF

j_call: TRBJ2-2
v_call: TRBV25-1
cdr3_aa: CASKPPGDTGELFF

j_call: TRBJ2-7
v_call: TRBV14
cdr3_aa: CASSQTSGRGYEQYF

j_call: TRBJ1-1
v_call: TRBV11-3
cdr3_aa: CASSLDPEGAFF

j_call: TRBJ2-7
v_call: TRBV4-1
cdr3_aa: CASSQERGGEQYF